Sequencing of this T cell receptor (beta chain) was carried out in a study of shared clonotypes between healthy human individuals. Study observations and caveats: Shared clonotypes across all four donors exceeded non-shared ones in generation probability. Large depth notwithstanding, sorted-subset sequencing proved incomplete by rarefaction.

The repertoire was sequenced with immunoSEQ multiplex PCR; TCRdb's copy has only in-frame clones and lacks some. Among a few million clones listed, around 90% were seen once. Trimming removed 5 bases at V and 1 base at J, with 16 bases between. Per germline, CDR1 SQVTM and CDR2 ANQGSEA. The CDR3 extends over 15 amino acids. Every contributor of samples was a Caucasian grown-up residing in Nashville, Tennessee. Splitting the CD4+ cells yielded a CD45RA+ naive subset and a CD45RA-negative memory subset. About this clone: Its antigen is unknown.

The chain has TRBV29-1 and TRBJ2-3; TRBD2 might be the D (6 bases). The TCR originated in a man in his late teens or twenties in good health. Some clones in this sample may be carry-over from other donors' samples. Sequenced material: naive CD4+ T cells from PBMCs. Subset specified: CD45RA+ positively selected. The CDR3, as DNA: TGCAGCGTTAGCTTTGGGGGGAGAGGCACAGATACGCAGTATTTT. Residues: CSVSFGGRGTDTQYF.